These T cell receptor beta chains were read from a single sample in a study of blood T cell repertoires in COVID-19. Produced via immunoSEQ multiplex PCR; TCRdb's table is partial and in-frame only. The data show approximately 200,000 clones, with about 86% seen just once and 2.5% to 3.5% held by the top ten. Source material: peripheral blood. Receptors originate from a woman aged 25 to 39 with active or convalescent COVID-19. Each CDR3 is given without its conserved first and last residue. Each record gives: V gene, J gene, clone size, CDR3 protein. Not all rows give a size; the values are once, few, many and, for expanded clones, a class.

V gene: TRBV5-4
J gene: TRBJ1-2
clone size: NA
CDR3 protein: ASSLDSYGYT

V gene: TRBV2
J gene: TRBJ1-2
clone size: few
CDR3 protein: ASSQLGDSENYGYT

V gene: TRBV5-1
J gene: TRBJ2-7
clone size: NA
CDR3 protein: ASSLSPTSGGFN

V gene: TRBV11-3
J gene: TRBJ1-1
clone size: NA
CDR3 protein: ASSFSFGGEAF

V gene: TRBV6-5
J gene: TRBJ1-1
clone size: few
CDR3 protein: ASRRRDRVTEAF

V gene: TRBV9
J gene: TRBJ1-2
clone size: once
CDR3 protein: ASSVDRSPNYGYT

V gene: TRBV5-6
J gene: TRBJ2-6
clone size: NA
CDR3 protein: ASSLGSDTNSGANVLT

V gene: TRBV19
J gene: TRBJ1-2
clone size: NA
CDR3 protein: ASSPQVQSGGYT

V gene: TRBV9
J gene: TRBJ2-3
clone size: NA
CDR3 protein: ASSVLGGSSTDTQY

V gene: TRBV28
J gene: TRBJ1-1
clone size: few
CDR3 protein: ASSLQVGAPSDTEAF

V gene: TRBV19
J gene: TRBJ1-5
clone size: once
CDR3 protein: ASSIDRGGQPQH

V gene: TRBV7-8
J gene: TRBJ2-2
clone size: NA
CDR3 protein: ASSPGWPQTSGSHVTGELF

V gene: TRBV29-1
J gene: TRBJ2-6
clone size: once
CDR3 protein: SAQVWDRGSGANVLT

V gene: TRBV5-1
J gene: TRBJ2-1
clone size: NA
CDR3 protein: ASSRGQDYNEQF

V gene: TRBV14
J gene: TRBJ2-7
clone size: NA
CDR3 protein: ASSQDLEAGTYEQY

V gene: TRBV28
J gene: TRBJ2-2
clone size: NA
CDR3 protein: ASSVPGLAGGPDTGELF

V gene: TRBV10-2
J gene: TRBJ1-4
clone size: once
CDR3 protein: ASSERGGTDEKLF

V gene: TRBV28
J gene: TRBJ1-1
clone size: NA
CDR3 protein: ASSLLLGGSTEAF

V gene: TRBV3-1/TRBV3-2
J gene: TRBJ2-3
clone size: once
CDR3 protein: ASSQGLGGTDTQY

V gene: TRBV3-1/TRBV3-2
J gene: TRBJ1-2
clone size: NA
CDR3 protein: ASSRQNYGYT

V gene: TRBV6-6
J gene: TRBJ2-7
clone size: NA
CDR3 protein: ASSSRDRGRDQY

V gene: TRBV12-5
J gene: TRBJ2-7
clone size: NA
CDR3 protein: ASGLSHSYEQY

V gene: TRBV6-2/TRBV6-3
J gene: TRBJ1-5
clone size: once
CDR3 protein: ASSHPGQGRGASNQPQH

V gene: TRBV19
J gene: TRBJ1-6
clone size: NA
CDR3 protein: ASSRDRNSPLH

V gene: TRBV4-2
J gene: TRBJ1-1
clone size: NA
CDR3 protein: ASSQDGTGGMNTEAF

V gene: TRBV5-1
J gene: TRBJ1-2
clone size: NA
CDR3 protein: ASSDRTGRDGYT

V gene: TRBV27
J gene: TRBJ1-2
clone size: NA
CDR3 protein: ASSAAQGRGYT

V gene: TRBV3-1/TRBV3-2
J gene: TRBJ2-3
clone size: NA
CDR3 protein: ASSQDWRVGGTDTQY

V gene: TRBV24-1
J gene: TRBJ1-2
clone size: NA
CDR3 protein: ATSPGQYRDGYT

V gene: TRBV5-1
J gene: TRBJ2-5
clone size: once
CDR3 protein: ASSLATSGTETQY

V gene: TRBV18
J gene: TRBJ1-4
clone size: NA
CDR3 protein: ASSPTGTVNEKLF

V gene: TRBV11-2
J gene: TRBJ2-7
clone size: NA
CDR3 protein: ASSFTHRGSDEQY

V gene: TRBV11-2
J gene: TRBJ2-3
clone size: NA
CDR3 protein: ASSSLRGMADTQY

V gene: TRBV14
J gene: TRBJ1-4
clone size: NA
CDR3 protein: ASSPQGAMDEKLF

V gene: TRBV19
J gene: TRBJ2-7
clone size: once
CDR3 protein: ASSISDSYEQY

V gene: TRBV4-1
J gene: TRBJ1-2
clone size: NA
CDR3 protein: ASSLGQGAYRGYGYT

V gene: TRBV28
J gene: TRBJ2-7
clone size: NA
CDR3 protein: ASSPWGQGSSYEQY

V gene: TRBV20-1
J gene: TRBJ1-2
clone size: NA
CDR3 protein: SAGFGYT

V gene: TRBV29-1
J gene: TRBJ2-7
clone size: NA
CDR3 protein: SVKNRDRLSEQY

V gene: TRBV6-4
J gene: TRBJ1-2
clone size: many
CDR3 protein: ASSLSPTGDNGYT

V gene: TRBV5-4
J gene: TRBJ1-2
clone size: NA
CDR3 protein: ASSLAGGYGYT

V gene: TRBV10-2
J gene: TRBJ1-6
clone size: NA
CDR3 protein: ASSETMTGTVNSPLH

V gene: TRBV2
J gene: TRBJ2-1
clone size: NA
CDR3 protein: ASTPPHGRAYNEQF